This TCR beta chain was documented in a study of OX40 agonist ivuxolimab in advanced cancers. Study summary: Patients with hepatocellular carcinoma, melanoma, renal cell or head and neck cancer made up the dose-escalation patients. Anti-PD-1, anti-PD-L1 or anti-CTLA-4 therapy given earlier was allowed, and roughly 38% had some. Three individuals attained partial responses, comprising one hepatocellular carcinoma case and two cutaneous melanoma cases. Study conclusions and caveats: Partial responders dosed at 0.1-3.0 mg/kg displayed clonal expansion ranking among the lowest.

Generated by immunoSEQ multiplex PCR, the TCRdb table keeps only in-frame clones and is missing some. The sample lists some 70,000 clones; 80% were seen once. The V gene lost 0 bases and the J gene lost 3 bases, with 15 bases spanning the gap. The germline gives CDR1 SGHRS, CDR2 YFSETQ. The CDR3 consists of 16 residues. A remark on this clone: As yet, its antigen is unknown.

This sample comprised CD4+ or CD8+ T cells sorted from blood, obtained in a trial of the OX40 agonist ivuxolimab. The rearrangement links TRBV5-1 to TRBJ1-2; no clear D gene. The sequence came from an adult with an advanced solid tumor such as melanoma, head and neck, liver or kidney cancer. The CDR3 DNA is TGCGCCAGCAGCTTGGCTCTGGGCGGAATAGACTATGGCTACACCTTC. Its translation is CASSLALGGIDYGYTF.